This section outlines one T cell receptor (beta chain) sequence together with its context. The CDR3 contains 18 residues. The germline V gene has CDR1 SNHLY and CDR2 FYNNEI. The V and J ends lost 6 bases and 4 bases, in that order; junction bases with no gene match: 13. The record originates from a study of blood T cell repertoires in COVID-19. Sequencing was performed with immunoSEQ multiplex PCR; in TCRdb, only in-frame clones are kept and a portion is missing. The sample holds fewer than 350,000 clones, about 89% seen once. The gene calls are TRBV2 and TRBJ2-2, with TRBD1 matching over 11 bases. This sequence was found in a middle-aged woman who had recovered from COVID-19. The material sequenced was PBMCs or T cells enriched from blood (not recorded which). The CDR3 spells CASRKNLRDRGSTGELFF. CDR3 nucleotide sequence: TGTGCCAGCAGAAAAAACCTCCGGGACAGGGGGTCCACCGGGGAGCTGTTTTTT.